Following are 5 T cell receptor beta chains from one sample sequenced in a study of Graves' ophthalmopathy and Graves' hyperthyroidism. For repertoire sequencing, the TCR beta CDR3 regions were amplified from RNA transcripts. HTBI-primed first-round RT-PCR preceded second-round multiplex PCR. In TCRdb, the multiplex PCR reads were re-called with MiXCR into one record per CDR3 protein. This sample has about 620,000 distinct CDR3 sequences; 22% occur once, and the top ten carry roughly 6.9%. The sample taken for sequencing was peripheral blood. These receptor sequences come from a woman aged 18-29 years with stable Graves' hyperthyroidism. Some clones in this sample may be carry-over from other donors' samples.

At least ten counts were recorded for this clonotype. The rearrangement joins TRBV5-1 to TRBJ2-7; D perhaps matches TRBD2 (5 bases). V lost 5 bases and J lost 0, with 9 bases in between. The germline gives CDR1 SGHRS, CDR2 YFSETQ. This CDR3 comprises 13 residues. The CDR3 DNA reads TGCGCCAGCAGACCGAGGGACTCCTACGAGCAGTACTTC. Translation: CASRPRDSYEQYF. The full variable domain, with the rest looked up from reference TRBV5-1 and TRBJ2-7, is KAGVTQTPRYLIKTRGQQVTLSCSPISGHRSVSWYQQTPGQGLQFLFEYFSETQRNKGNFPGRFSGRQFSNSRSEMNVSTLELGDSALYLCASRPRDSYEQYFGPGTRLTVT.

The table lists this clonotype with a few counts. A much bigger clone sits one base away, suggesting this may be a read error. The rearrangement joins TRBV10-3 to TRBJ2-5; 12 bases fit TRBD1. V lost 10 bases to trimming and J lost 3 bases; unmatched junction nucleotides: 3. Germline lookup yields CDR1 ENHRY and CDR2 SYGVKD. The CDR3 extends over 13 amino acids. DNA for the CDR3: TGTGCCACCGGGACAGGGGGCGAAGAGACCCAGTACTTC. The encoded protein is CATGTGGEETQYF.

The table lists this clonotype with a few counts. The chain uses TRBV6-1 and TRBJ1-2; D possibly corresponds to TRBD1 (6 bases). Germline CDR1 and CDR2: MNHNS and SASEGT. V lost 10 bases, J lost 4 bases, and 16 bases lay in between. CDR3 length: 13 amino acids. The DNA of the CDR3 is TGTGCCATCACCCTGGGACAAGTCTATGGCTACACCTTC. Its protein is CAITLGQVYGYTF.

This clonotype was counted a few times. This chain joins TRBV5-1 and TRBJ1-6; perhaps TRBD1 as D (5 bases). This CDR3 spans 15 amino acids. Germline CDR1 SGHRS, CDR2 YFSETQ. The V end was cut by 5 bases, the J end by 12 bases, with 21 bases between. CDR3 amino acids: CASRTGLHQEGPLHF. The CDR3 nucleotides read TGCGCCAGCAGAACGGGACTCCACCAGGAGGGACCCCTCCACTTT.

A single count supports this clonotype. The rearrangement uses TRBV11-2 and TRBJ2-7, with D perhaps TRBD1 (5 bases). The CDR3 totals 15 residues. Germline values: CDR1 SGHAT, CDR2 FQNNGV. Trimming took off 1 base at V and 2 bases at J, with 12 bases between the two ends. This CDR3 is CASSLVSGNTYEQYF. In DNA, the CDR3 is TGTGCCAGCAGCTTAGTTTCAGGGAACACCTACGAGCAGTACTTC.